The entry that follows covers one TCR beta chain sequence. Its antigen specificity is not known. A much larger clone differs by one base, so this may be a read error. Systemically healthy Caucasian individuals from Russia, 39 in total and aged about 6 to 95 years, were included as donors. Each donor gave about 9.8 milliliters of peripheral blood, drawn into EDTA-treated Vacutainer tubes. Ficoll-Paque density-gradient centrifugation was used to isolate PBMCs, with at least 6 million obtained per sample. Trizol reagent was used to extract total RNA from PBMCs, with at least 5 micrograms per sample. For every donor, flow cytometry on a PBMC aliquot measured the percentage of naive CD45RAhigh/CD27high T cells. Preparation of the library involved 5' RACE. TCRdb lists the instrument as Illumina HiSeq 2500. A second PCR of about 7 to 12 cycles was run with a J-beta primer mix and a sample-barcoded 5' primer. Each TCR beta cDNA molecule received a unique molecular identifier from a template-switch 5' adaptor carrying 12 random nucleotides. Each sample yielded at least 2.5 million CDR3-containing paired-end reads. First-strand cDNA synthesis was performed from all RNA using the Mint cDNA synthesis kit, with priming by a TRBC-specific oligonucleotide. After uracil-DNA glycosylase treatment, a first 18-cycle PCR used universal primers M1SS and BC2_uni_R on all cDNA. On the authors' methods: For normalization, 1 million high-quality reads, each with a distinct molecular identifier, were randomly selected from each sample. Reads with shared molecular identifiers were discarded instead of being binned into consensus sequences. MiTCR, run with a Q25 quality threshold and the strictest error-elimination algorithm, handled CDR3 identification, clonotype clustering and error correction. A nonparametric unseen species model with Euler transformation was used to estimate a lower bound on total TCR beta diversity. Starting from the raw public reads, TCRdb applied fastp trimming at Q25, assembled clones with MiXCR and retained in-frame beta chains. Rows are unified per CDR3 protein, each entry keeping the most common DNA and genes. These V and J calls originate from TCRdb's pipeline instead of the authors' own analysis. The sample table shows 1.5 million to 2 million distinct CDR3 sequences, and 28% are seen once. Of the sample, more than 6% falls within the top ten clones.

The sample belongs to a study of blood T cells in healthy people across ages (dated by TCRdb to the mid-2010s). Study-level background: In model experiments, roughly one uniquely barcoded TCR beta cDNA molecule per two T cells was captured by template switching. The study measured age-related changes in TCR beta repertoire diversity using deep sequencing normalized with unique cDNA molecular identifiers. The donors were divided into four age groups: young (average approximately 15 years), middle-aged (under 40), aged (approximately 62) and long-lived (about 79). To avoid experimental bias, donors of different ages were distributed randomly across sequencing lanes. Two additional independent replicas of 1 million unique cDNA reads from the same blood draw were analyzed for two donors (one aged 18 to 29 and one aged 80 or older). The investigation overall reported the following: Compared with the aged group, the long-lived group had more naive CD4+ T cells, fewer expanded clones and increased TCR diversity, suggesting age selection. Estimates of total diversity based on one million sequenced T cells were considered lower bounds and underestimates. A strong correlation was found between observed TCR beta diversity and the percentage of naive T cells measured by flow cytometry. Bulk unsorted PBMC profiling prevented conclusive comparison of naive and antigen-experienced compartments. Donor CMV infection status was unknown, potentially confounding age-related changes in expanded clonotypes. Observed TCR beta diversity per million T cells fell roughly linearly with age, and a significant reduction was already apparent by age roughly 40.

The CDR3 spans 16 residues, from the cysteine through the phenylalanine. Of all the DNA, just the CDR3 is kept, 48 bases in frame from base 1. In the germline V gene, CDR1 corresponds to SGHRS and CDR2 to YFSETQ. This receptor was obtained from a woman aged 25 to 39 in good health. What was sequenced was blood. The rearrangement joined TRBV5-1 to TRBJ2-6; 7 nucleotides in the junction match TRBD1. Here is the DNA: TGCGCCAGCAGCCCACGGACAGGAGGTGGGGCCAACGTCCGGACTTTC. Its product reads: CASSPRTGGGANVRTF.